A single sample is the source of the 20 T cell receptor beta chains below, sequenced in a study of chemoradiotherapy in HPV16-positive cancers (dated by TCRdb to between 2021 and 2023). The library relied on the immunoSEQ multiplex PCR assay. TCRdb mirrors the immuneACCESS table, restricted to in-frame sequences. Some clones are absent from its copies; in checked studies, under half trace to an unresolved V gene, and the reason for the others is unknown. The sample has tens of thousands of clones on record, about 86% of them singletons. The ten largest clones represent under 2.5% of the sample. Here the sequenced sample was blood, taken from a patient who underwent chemoradiotherapy. These receptors were collected from a human donor with HPV-associated anogenital cancer.

This chain links TRBV18 with TRBJ2-2; 9 nucleotides match TRBD2. V dropped 5 bases and J dropped 5; count of bases not matched to a gene: 15. CDR1 KGHSH and CDR2 LQKENI come from the germline V gene. The CDR3 is made up of 18 amino acids. The chain's CDR3 is CASSALEGTSSRTGELFF. The CDR3 nucleotides are TGTGCCAGCTCAGCTCTCGAGGGGACTAGCTCAAGAACCGGGGAGCTGTTTTTT.

The chain carries TRBV29-1 and TRBJ1-5; D might be TRBD1 (6 bases). This CDR3 comprises 13 residues. The germline CDR1 and CDR2 sequences are SQVTM and ANQGSEA. V was cut by 4 bases and J by 9 bases, with 16 bases left in between. The CDR3 loop is CSVGGLREGPQHF. CDR3 nucleotides: TGCAGCGTTGGGGGGCTACGTGAAGGGCCCCAGCATTTT.

The V and J genes are TRBV5-4 and TRBJ2-3; possible D gene TRBD2, 7 bases. CDR1 is SGHNT and CDR2 is YYREEE in the germline V gene (reference sequence). V lost 0 bases and J lost 3, with 11 bases in between. The length of the CDR3 is 15 residues. Here the CDR3 reads CASSLAGGPTDTQYF. DNA for the CDR3: TGTGCCAGCAGCTTGGCCGGGGGGCCAACAGATACGCAGTATTTT.

The V and J genes are TRBV5-4 and TRBJ2-1, with D perhaps matching TRBD1 (6 bases). This CDR3 is built from 17 residues. The germline V gene has CDR1 SGHNT and CDR2 YYREEE (reference sequence). Trimming took 4 bases from V and 5 from J, leaving 22 bases between them. CDR3 sequence: CASSGQQGGGYDNEQFF. CDR3 nucleotides: TGTGCCAGCAGCGGACAACAGGGTGGGGGTTATGACAATGAGCAGTTCTTC.

The gene calls are TRBV14 and TRBJ2-7; D is undetermined. CDR1 and CDR2 from the germline V gene are SGHDN and FVKESK. The CDR3 is made up of 13 amino acids. Trimming took 4 bases from V and 0 from J, leaving 7 bases between them. The CDR3 reads CASSPHSSYEQYF. The CDR3 nucleotides are TGTGCCAGCAGCCCTCACAGCTCCTACGAGCAGTACTTC.

Only a few counts were recorded for this clone. The CDR3 DNA is TGTGCCAGCAGCCCCGGGGGACATTTGAACACTGAAGCTTTCTTT. This encodes CASSPGGHLNTEAFF. V gene TRBV11-3 combines with J gene TRBJ1-1, with D perhaps matching TRBD1 (6 bases). Germline lookup yields CDR1 SGHNT and CDR2 YENEEA. CDR3 length: 15 residues. V was shortened by 5 bases and J by 0 bases, with 13 bases between the two germline ends.

The chain joins TRBV20-1 to TRBJ1-2; no firm D call. Trimming took off 5 bases at V and 5 bases at J, with 9 bases between the two ends. This CDR3 region has 11 residues. Germline values: CDR1 DFQATT, CDR2 SNEGSKA (reference sequence). CDR3 loop: CSALSHYGYTF. CDR3 nucleotides: TGCAGTGCTCTTTCCCATTATGGCTACACCTTC.

V is TRBV6-6 and J is TRBJ2-1; D is possibly TRBD1 (6 bases). The CDR3 extends over 15 amino acids. With 2 bases removed from V and 3 bases from J, the gap between germline ends came to 11 bases. Germline CDR1 MNHNY, CDR2 SVGAGI (reference sequence). This CDR3 is CASSYRTEDYNEQFF. CDR3 DNA: TGTGCCAGCAGTTACCGGACAGAGGACTACAATGAGCAGTTCTTC.

This chain uses TRBV29-1 with TRBJ2-5; weak D call: TRBD2 (5 bases). The CDR3 is 16 residues long. Trimming removed 0 bases from V and 4 bases from J, with 18 bases in between. The germline V gene has CDR1 SQVTM and CDR2 ANQGSEA. CDR3 nucleotide sequence: TGCAGCGTTGAAGATTCTTCGGACTCGGCCTCAGAGACCCAGTACTTC. Translating it yields CSVEDSSDSASETQYF.

The chain employs TRBV7-6 and TRBJ2-5, with TRBD2 identical over 14 bases. This CDR3 region has 17 residues. CDR1 and CDR2 (germline): SGHVS, FNYEAQ. Germline trimming cut 1 base from V and 5 bases from J; bases unmatched to any gene: 6. The CDR3 region is CASSLVSRTSGRETQYF. In nucleotides, the CDR3 is TGTGCCAGCAGCTTAGTATCCAGGACTAGCGGGAGGGAGACCCAGTACTTC. Variable domain in full (rest from reference TRBV7-6 and TRBJ2-5): GAGVSQSPRYKVTKRGQDVALRCDPISGHVSLYWYRQALGQGPEFLTYFNYEAQQDKSGLPNDRFSAERPEGSISTLTIQRTEQRDSAMYRCASSLVSRTSGRETQYFGPGTRLLVL.

This chain uses TRBV25-1 with TRBJ1-1; TRBD1 agrees at 8 bases. The trim removed 8 bases at V and 1 base at J, leaving 6 bases unmatched. Germline lookup yields CDR1 MGHDK and CDR2 SYGVNS. The CDR3 extends over 14 amino acids. The CDR3 region has the DNA TGTGCCAGCGCAGCAGGACAGGGGAACACTGAAGCTTTCTTT. Protein product: CASAAGQGNTEAFF.

This chain connects TRBV7-9 to TRBJ1-2, with D unresolved. There are 13 residues in the CDR3. V was pared by 6 bases and J by 4 bases, with 12 bases between. Germline assignment: CDR1 SEHNR and CDR2 FQNEAQ (reference sequence). This CDR3 is CASRNSSFYGYTF. CDR3 bases: TGTGCCAGCAGGAATAGTTCCTTCTATGGCTACACCTTC.

The V and J genes are TRBV5-5 and TRBJ1-5; D gene ambiguous. Trimming took 0 bases from V and 4 from J, leaving 14 bases between them. Germline V gene sequence: CDR1 SGHKS, CDR2 YYEKEE (reference sequence). The CDR3 sequence is 16 residues long. DNA of the CDR3: TGTGCCAGCAGCTTGGAGTCGGGCAGCCGTAATCAGCCCCAGCATTTT. Protein: CASSLESGSRNQPQHF.

The genes are TRBV6-5 and TRBJ1-2; 9 bases line up with TRBD1. The V gene's germline CDR1 is MNHEY and CDR2 SVGAGI. Trimming took 6 bases from V and 4 from J; bases not matched to a gene: 6. The CDR3 spans 14 residues. CDR3 in DNA: TGTGCCAGCAGACCTGGGACAGGGATCTATGGCTACACCTTC. Amino acids: CASRPGTGIYGYTF.

The chain recombines TRBV9 with TRBJ2-1; no clear D. CDR3 length: 16 residues. Trimming pared 4 bases from V and 10 bases from J, leaving 24 bases between. The germline CDR1 and CDR2 sequences are SGDLS and YYNGEE. CDR3 in DNA: TGTGCCAGCAGCACCCTAGGTAGTCGGCAGGTGGGAGAGCAGTTCTTC. It translates to CASSTLGSRQVGEQFF.

This clone was detected once. This sequence joins TRBV15 and TRBJ1-6; D may be TRBD1 (6 bases). CDR1 LNHNV and CDR2 YYDKDF come from the germline V gene (reference sequence). The CDR3 has 14 residues. Trimming cost V 5 bases and J 8 bases, with 13 bases left between them. CDR3 residues: CATSPRQAHSPLHF. The CDR3 DNA follows: TGTGCCACCAGCCCCCGACAGGCTCATTCACCCCTCCACTTT.

The V and J genes are TRBV5-1 and TRBJ2-5, with 8 bases matching TRBD1. The CDR3 covers 15 residues. Germline CDR1 SGHRS, CDR2 YFSETQ. With 1 base clipped from V and 5 bases from J, the junction kept 7 bases outside the gene matches. DNA for the CDR3: TGCGCCAGCAGCTTGTACCAGGGGGCTCGCGAGACCCAGTACTTC. Translated: CASSLYQGARETQYF.

The chain combines TRBV27 with TRBJ1-5; weak D call: TRBD1 (5 bases). The CDR3 is 17 residues long. Trimming pared 8 bases from V and 3 bases from J, leaving 23 bases between. The V gene's germline CDR1 is MNHEY and CDR2 SMNVEV (reference sequence). The CDR3 reads CASSVWGGPSTNQPQHF. For the CDR3, the DNA is TGTGCCAGCTCGGTATGGGGGGGTCCCTCGACCAATCAGCCCCAGCATTTT.

The chain combines TRBV15 with TRBJ2-7, with 7 bases identical to TRBD1. After removal of 5 bases from V and 6 bases from J, the junction contained 10 bases not matched to a gene. The germline gives CDR1 LNHNV, CDR2 YYDKDF (reference sequence). The CDR3 runs 14 residues. The CDR3 loop reads CATSQGQALREQYF. In nucleotides, the CDR3 is TGTGCCACCAGCCAAGGACAGGCTTTGCGCGAGCAGTACTTC.

The V call is TRBV7-2, the J call TRBJ2-3; D is perhaps TRBD1 or TRBD2 (6 bases each). CDR1 is SGHTA, CDR2 FQGNSA, per germline. Trimming shortened V by 3 bases and J by 3 bases, and 13 bases separated the two germline ends. The CDR3 is 15 residues long. In DNA form, the CDR3 reads TGTGCCAGCAGCTTCGGGGGCCTTGCGACAGATACGCAGTATTTT. Translated: CASSFGGLATDTQYF.